The clone carrying this T cell receptor delta chain was detected only once. The antigen is not known. This sample is drawn from a study of Vδ1+ human thymocytes. Whole-study findings and limits: Approximately 20% of thymic delta-chain sequences were Vdelta2, with few Vdelta3, unlike blood Vdelta1+ controls. Donors shared many TRG clonotypes but few TRD clonotypes. Highly polyclonal TRG and TRD repertoires with Gaussian CDR3 length distributions appeared in thymus.

RNA was extracted from the cells and then reverse transcribed. Pooled V-gene forward primers with one constant-region reverse primer generated the CDR3 amplicons by multiplex PCR. TCRdb applied CATT to the multiplex PCR reads for clone calling. This table holds 23,000 or so delta-chain clones, 25% to 30% found once. Purity of the sorted Vdelta1+ thymocytes ranged from 98% to 99.6%. The CDR3 runs 23 residues. The V gene end was trimmed by 0 bases and the J gene end by 1 base; junction bases not matched to a gene: 22. Germline-derived CDR1 and CDR2 are TSWWSYY and QGS. The sequenced sample was Vdelta1+ gamma-delta thymocytes from the thymus. Subset in this sample: FACS-sorted CD3+ TCRalphabeta- TCRVdelta1+ TCRVdelta2- thymocytes. The genes are TRDV1 and TRDJ1; 11 bases match TRDD3. The origin of this receptor is a boy in the first two years of life who had congenital heart surgery. This CDR3 reads CALGELLTVLGDRACGLTDKLIF. CDR3 nucleotides: TGTGCTCTTGGGGAACTCCTTACAGTACTGGGGGATAGGGCATGTGGTCTCACCGATAAACTCATCTTT.